This paragraph covers one TCR beta chain sequence. As yet, its antigen is unknown. These data come from a study of cytomegalovirus exposure and HLA in healthy donors. Across the study: Early released data had tens of millions of unique TCRs, all coming from HLA-typed donors.

This PCR relied on a set of 60 Vbeta primers and 13 Jbeta primers. Assay: immunoSEQ multiplex PCR; the TCRdb copy retains only in-frame clones and omits some. Here the sample spans about 120,000 clones, 70% to 80% being singletons. Trimming took 10 bases from V and 7 from J; bases not matched to a gene: 12. The CDR3 has 13 residues. Germline lookup yields CDR1 LNHDA and CDR2 SQIVND (reference sequence). Regarding the study as a whole: Researchers had no immune exposure information except CMV serostatus available. There were some public TCRs occurring in many donors, but most TCR sequences were rare. The authors confirmed in vitro that three CMV-associated chains were specific for CMV antigens.

The TCR sequence derives from a man aged 30-40 years in good health and CMV-seropositive. The chain is built from TRBV19 and TRBJ1-2; TRBD1 matches at 7 bases. The sequencing sample was made of PBMCs. The CDR3 protein is CATRQGWGAGYTF. CDR3 in DNA: TGTGCCACCAGACAGGGATGGGGGGCTGGCTACACCTTC.